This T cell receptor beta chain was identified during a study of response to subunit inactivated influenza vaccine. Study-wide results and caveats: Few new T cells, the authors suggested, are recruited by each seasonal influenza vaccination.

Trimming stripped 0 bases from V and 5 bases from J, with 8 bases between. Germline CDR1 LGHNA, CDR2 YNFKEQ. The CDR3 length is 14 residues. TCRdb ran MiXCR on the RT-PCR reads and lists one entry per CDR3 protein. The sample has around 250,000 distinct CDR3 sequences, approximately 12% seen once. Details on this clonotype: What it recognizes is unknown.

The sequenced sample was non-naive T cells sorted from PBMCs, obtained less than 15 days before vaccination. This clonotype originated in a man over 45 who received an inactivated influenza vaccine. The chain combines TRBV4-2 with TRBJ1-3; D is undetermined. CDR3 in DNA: TGTGCCAGCAGCCAAGATCGGGTGCGAAACACCATATATTTT. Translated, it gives CASSQDRVRNTIYF.